Below, one T cell receptor (beta chain) is given with its context. The antigen it binds to is not known. A far bigger clonotype differs at one base, so this is likely a read error. The time point label here, explained by the study, means: after trial treatment. Per the publication, the treatment or condition label means: LDRT plus nivolumab, ipilimumab, low-dose cyclophosphamide and aspirin (RACIN trial). The donors came from RACIN, which was a single-arm phase I dose-escalation trial that paired nivolumab and ipilimumab with aspirin, low-dose cyclophosphamide and low-dose radiotherapy. Eligible patients had advanced, TIL-negative solid tumors. The sample is drawn from a study of low-dose radiotherapy and immunotherapy resistance in tumors (dated by TCRdb to between 2021 and 2023). In terms of the full investigation: In Cohort 1, 0.5 Gy per fraction was delivered every 2 weeks, and a total PTV dose of 6.5 Gy was prescribed. Patients in Cohort 2 were given 1 Gy per fraction every two weeks, for a total of 13 Gy across 26 weeks. Randomization of trial participants into treatment groups was not performed. Patients took aspirin 300 mg orally once daily for four cycles, starting on cycle 1 day 1. Nivolumab was administered intravenously as a 240 mg flat dose every two weeks, and ipilimumab was administered intravenously at 1 mg/kg every six weeks. Every two weeks, patients got intravenous cyclophosphamide at 200 mg/m2, given one day ahead of each radiation and immunotherapy administration. Eight patients were included in the translational analysis: three from the first dose cohort and the first five from the second dose cohort.

The CDR3, from cysteine to phenylalanine, totals 14 residues. The only DNA kept is the CDR3, 42 bases in frame from the first base. According to the germline V gene, CDR1 reads SNHLY and CDR2 reads FYNNEI. Reads for this sample came from an Illumina HiSeq 2500. First-strand cDNA was synthesized using Superscript III and a set of TRAV- and TRBV-specific primers, so that both TCRalpha and TCRbeta chains were covered. A roughly 18-cycle PCR with Phusion amplified the TCRs, pairing a constant-region primer with the adapter that was attached to the V primers. Amplification of the isolated mRNA was done with the MessageAmp II aRNA Amplification Kit, which involved a roughly 15-hour in vitro transcription at 37 degrees C. mRNA for TCR sequencing was isolated with the Dynabeads mRNA DIRECT Purification Kit. Indexed Illumina adapters were added in a second Phusion PCR of roughly 25 cycles, and the PCR products were purified with AMPure XP beads. The published analysis was carried out like this. Custom Perl scripts pooled TCR sequences encoding the same protein, removed out-of-frame sequences and computed each clonotype's abundance. Any TCR sequence supported by only a single read was excluded from analysis. Shannon entropy, Gini index, clonality, richness, and the frequency of TCRs shared between repertoires were included as repertoire metrics. The public sequencing data were trimmed at Q25 with fastp and processed into clonotypes with MiXCR by TCRdb, which kept only in-frame beta chains. Every CDR3 protein is listed once, alongside the most common genes and DNA of its rows. The V and J calls and clone size are TCRdb's, not the authors'. The sample includes tens of thousands of distinct CDR3 sequences, with under 30% observed a single time. The ten largest clonotypes hold about 9.5% of the sample.

This chain joins TRBV2 to TRBJ2-1, and TRBD1 matches 8 of the central bases. This sequence originates from a male donor with prostate cancer. The source was PBMCs, collected after low-dose radiotherapy plus immunotherapy. This receptor carries the CDR3 CASSAQGARNEEFF. The DNA sequence follows: TGTGCCAGCAGCGCCCAGGGGGCGAGAAATGAGGAGTTCTTC.